This entry is about one T cell receptor beta chain. Its specificity is unknown. This CDR3 spans 16 amino acids. Trimming pared 1 base from V and 4 bases from J, leaving 14 bases between. Germline CDR1 reads SEHNR; CDR2 reads FQNEAQ (reference sequence). PCR was performed a second time for roughly 7 to 12 cycles using a sample-barcoded 5' primer and a J-beta primer mix. TCRdb ran MiXCR on the 5' RACE reads and lists one entry per CDR3 protein. The table shows about 2 million distinct CDR3 sequences, with approximately 50% occurring only once. The data stem from a study of blood T cells in healthy people across ages. Study-level information: When template switching was applied, about one barcoded beta molecule was captured per two T cells.

The study, taken as a whole, reports: Roughly linear age-related decline in beta diversity appeared, significant by age 40.

The source of this sequence is a woman in her 40s in good health. The chain couples TRBV7-9 to TRBJ2-4, with D unclear. The sample was blood. CDR3 loop: CASSLEGNSQKNIQYF. The CDR3 DNA sequence: TGTGCCAGCAGCTTAGAAGGGAACTCTCAGAAAAACATTCAGTACTTC. The variable domain in full, with the rest retrieved from reference TRBV7-9 and TRBJ2-4, is DTGVSQNPRHKITKRGQNVTFRCDPISEHNRLYWYRQTLGQGPEFLTYFQNEAQLEKSRLLSDRFSAERPKGSFSTLEIQRTEQGDSAMYLCASSLEGNSQKNIQYFGAGTRLSVL.